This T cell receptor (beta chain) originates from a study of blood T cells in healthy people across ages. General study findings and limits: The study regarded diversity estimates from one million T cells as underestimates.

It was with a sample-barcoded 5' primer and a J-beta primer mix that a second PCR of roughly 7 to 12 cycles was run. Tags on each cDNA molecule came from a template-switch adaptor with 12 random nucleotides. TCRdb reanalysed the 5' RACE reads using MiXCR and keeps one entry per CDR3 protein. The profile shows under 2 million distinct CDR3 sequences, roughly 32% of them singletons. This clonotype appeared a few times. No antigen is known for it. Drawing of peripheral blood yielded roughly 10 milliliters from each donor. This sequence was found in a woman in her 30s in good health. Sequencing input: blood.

CDR3 loop: CSVVQGDFYGYTF. The CDR3 region has the DNA TGCAGCGTTGTCCAGGGGGATTTCTATGGCTACACCTTC. The chain links TRBV29-1 to TRBJ1-2, with 7 bases that match TRBD1. Germline V lookup: CDR1 SQVTM, CDR2 ANQGSEA. The CDR3 length is 13 residues. V lost 4 bases and J lost 4; bases outside the gene matches: 6.